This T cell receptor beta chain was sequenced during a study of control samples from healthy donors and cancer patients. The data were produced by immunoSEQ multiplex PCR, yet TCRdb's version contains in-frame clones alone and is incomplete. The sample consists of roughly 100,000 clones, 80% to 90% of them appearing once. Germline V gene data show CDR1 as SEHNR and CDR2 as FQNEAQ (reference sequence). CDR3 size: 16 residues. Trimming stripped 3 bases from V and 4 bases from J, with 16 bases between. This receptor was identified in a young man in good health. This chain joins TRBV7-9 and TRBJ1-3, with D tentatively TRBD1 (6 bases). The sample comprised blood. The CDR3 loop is CASSFITGTGGNTIYF. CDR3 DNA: TGTGCCAGCAGCTTTATAACAGGGACCGGCGGAAACACCATATATTTT.